The clone carrying this T cell receptor (beta chain) appeared many times. Its antigen remains unknown. Across 18 months, stable Graves' hyperthyroidism was marked by no progression to ophthalmopathy. Patients aged 18 to 65 had newly diagnosed hyperthyroidism of under 2 months' duration. Together with thyroid ultrasound, orbital computed tomography, serum thyroxine and TRAb, clinical symptoms were used for diagnoses. The data derive from a study of T cells in Graves' hyperthyroidism and ophthalmopathy. Study-wide results and caveats: Ophthalmopathy cases were set apart from stable hyperthyroidism by a 13 V-J model.

Trimming at V came to 3 bases and at J to 8 bases, leaving 6 bases not matched to a gene. The CDR3 covers 13 residues. Amplified regions were TCR beta CDR3 sequences from RNA transcripts. HTBI primers were employed in a first-round RT-PCR of the TCR CDR3. TCRdb ran MiXCR on the multiplex PCR reads and lists one entry per CDR3 protein. Of 600,000 or so distinct CDR3 sequences listed, roughly 15% are singletons. What was sequenced was blood. V and J are TRBV12-3 or TRBV12-4 and TRBJ1-2, with 7 bases aligning to TRBD1. This TCR derives from a woman younger than 45 with Graves' hyperthyroidism. CDR3 in amino acids: CASSFGQATGYTF. Written as DNA, the CDR3 is TGTGCCAGCAGTTTCGGACAGGCGACCGGCTACACCTTC.